Here is one T cell receptor (beta chain) with its context. The data originate from a study of blood T cell repertoires in COVID-19. Turning to the study itself: In each case, the material was cDNA or gDNA derived from T cells, B-cell-depleted T cells, or PBMCs.

Trimming cost V 6 bases and J 3 bases, with 17 bases left between them. The V gene's germline CDR1 is LNHDA and CDR2 SQIVND (reference sequence). This CDR3 has 15 residues. The table came from immunoSEQ multiplex PCR; TCRdb's copy has only in-frame clones and leaves some out. This sample has around 250,000 clones; around 93% occur once, and the top ten carry 2.8%. The source is a man in his forties who had been exposed to COVID-19. This chain joins TRBV19 and TRBJ1-2; D is unclear. Sequences were obtained from PBMCs or T cells enriched from blood (not recorded which). The CDR3 here is CASSFGVSPDYGYTF. CDR3 nucleotides: TGTGCCAGTAGCTTCGGGGTCTCGCCGGACTATGGCTACACCTTC.